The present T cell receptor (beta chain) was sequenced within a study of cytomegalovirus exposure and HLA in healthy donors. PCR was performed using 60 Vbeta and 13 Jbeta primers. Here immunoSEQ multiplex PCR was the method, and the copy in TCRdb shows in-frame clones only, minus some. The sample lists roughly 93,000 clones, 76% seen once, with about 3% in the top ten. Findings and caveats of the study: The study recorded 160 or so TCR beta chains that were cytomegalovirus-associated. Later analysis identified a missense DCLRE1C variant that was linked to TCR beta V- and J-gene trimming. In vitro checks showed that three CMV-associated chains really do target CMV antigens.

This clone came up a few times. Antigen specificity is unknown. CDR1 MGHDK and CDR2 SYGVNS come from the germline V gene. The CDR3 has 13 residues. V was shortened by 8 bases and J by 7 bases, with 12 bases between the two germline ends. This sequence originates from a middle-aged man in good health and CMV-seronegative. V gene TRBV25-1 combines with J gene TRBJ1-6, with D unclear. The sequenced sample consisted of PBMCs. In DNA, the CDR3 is TGTGCCAGCGGAAGAGGCACGAATTCACCCCTCCACTTT. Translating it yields CASGRGTNSPLHF.